Presented here are 9 T cell receptor beta chains from one specimen sequenced in a study of CD8+ T cells in alopecia areata. cDNA prepared by RNA extraction and subsequent reverse transcription served as the template for sequencing. TCRdb keeps only in-frame clones here, not all; method: immunoSEQ multiplex PCR. Of around 120,000 clones in the sample, around 61% are singletons; the top ten hold about 3%. Sample: CD4+ T cells sorted from blood. These receptors originate from a human donor in good health.

The V and J genes are TRBV5-1 and TRBJ1-3, with D possibly TRBD1 on 5 matching bases. CDR3 length: 14 amino acids. Germline V gene data show CDR1 as SGHRS and CDR2 as YFSETQ. V shed 5 bases and J shed 0 bases, with 9 bases lying between them. The CDR3 loop is CASSPQGSGNTIYF. For the CDR3, the DNA is TGCGCCAGCAGTCCCCAGGGCTCTGGAAACACCATATATTTT.

The chain carries TRBV2 and TRBJ2-4; D is unclear. The CDR3 covers 14 residues. The V and J ends lost 6 bases and 7 bases respectively, with 16 bases between them. In germline, CDR1 is SNHLY, CDR2 FYNNEI. The CDR3 DNA reads as TGTGCCAGCAGATCAGGCCCGGATCTGAACATTCAGTACTTC. Amino acids: CASRSGPDLNIQYF.

This sequence joins TRBV29-1 and TRBJ2-5, with 9 bases fitting TRBD1. Germline CDR1 is SQVTM and CDR2 is ANQGSEA. The CDR3 totals 18 residues. V lost 4 bases, J lost 4 bases, and 19 bases stayed unmatched. The CDR3 loop reads CSVAVGTGLLGSGETQYF. The DNA of the CDR3 is TGCAGCGTTGCAGTTGGGACAGGGCTTCTCGGGAGCGGAGAGACCCAGTACTTC.

In DNA form, the CDR3 reads TGTGCCAGCAGCGTAGGGGGGCAAGAGACCCAGTACTTC. As protein: CASSVGGQETQYF. The V and J genes are TRBV9 and TRBJ2-5, with D perhaps given as TRBD1 or TRBD2 (5 bases each). V gave up 0 bases and J gave up 2 bases, with 5 bases separating them. This CDR3 region has 13 residues. Germline loops: CDR1 SGDLS, CDR2 YYNGEE. The whole variable domain, filled in from reference TRBV9 and TRBJ2-5, reads DSGVTQTPKHLITATGQRVTLRCSPRSGDLSVYWYQQSLDQGLQFLIQYYNGEERAKGNILERFSAQQFPDLHSELNLSSLELGDSALYFCASSVGGQETQYFGPGTRLLVL.

The chain joins TRBV14 to TRBJ2-5, with 7 bases matching TRBD2. J was trimmed by 7 bases and V by 0 bases; bases with no gene match: 8. The CDR3 has 15 amino acids. CDR1 SGHDN and CDR2 FVKESK come from the germline V gene. The CDR3 DNA follows: TGTGCCAGCAGCCAAGATAGGACGGCTAGCGGGACCCAGTACTTC. It codes for CASSQDRTASGTQYF.

This clone has a single count. In DNA form, the CDR3 reads TGTGCCAGCACCGGGACGGCGAACCAAGAGACCCAGTACTTC. Protein product: CASTGTANQETQYF. The V and J genes are TRBV2 and TRBJ2-5; D may match TRBD1 or TRBD2 (5 bases each). V shed 7 bases and J shed 0 bases, with 12 bases lying between them. Germline CDR1 is SNHLY and CDR2 is FYNNEI. There are 14 residues in the CDR3.

V gene TRBV7-2 combines with J gene TRBJ2-2; 8 bases map to TRBD1. The CDR3 is 15 residues long. Germline-derived CDR1 and CDR2 are SGHTA and FQGNSA. With V trimmed by 5 bases and J by 4 bases, 6 bases remained unmatched. The DNA of the CDR3 is TGTGCCAGCAGCCGCCCGGGACAGGTCACCGGGGAGCTGTTTTTT. Its protein is CASSRPGQVTGELFF.

The chain uses TRBV10-3 and TRBJ1-5; TRBD1 matches at 8 bases. V gave up 10 bases and J gave up 4 bases; unmatched junction bases: 9. The CDR3 runs 14 residues. Germline V gives CDR1 ENHRY, CDR2 SYGVKD. CDR3 DNA: TGTGCCACGGGGGGACAGGACTTTAATCAGCCCCAGCATTTT. It translates to CATGGQDFNQPQHF.

The CDR3 protein is CASSLARRAGEQYF. The DNA of the CDR3 is TGTGCCAGCAGCTTAGCTCGTCGGGCGGGCGAGCAGTACTTC. This chain uses TRBV7-2 with TRBJ2-7, with TRBD2 as a possible D gene (5 bases). Germline V gene data show CDR1 as SGHTA and CDR2 as FQGNSA. The CDR3 extends over 14 amino acids. V was trimmed by 0 bases and J by 6 bases, leaving 12 bases between them.